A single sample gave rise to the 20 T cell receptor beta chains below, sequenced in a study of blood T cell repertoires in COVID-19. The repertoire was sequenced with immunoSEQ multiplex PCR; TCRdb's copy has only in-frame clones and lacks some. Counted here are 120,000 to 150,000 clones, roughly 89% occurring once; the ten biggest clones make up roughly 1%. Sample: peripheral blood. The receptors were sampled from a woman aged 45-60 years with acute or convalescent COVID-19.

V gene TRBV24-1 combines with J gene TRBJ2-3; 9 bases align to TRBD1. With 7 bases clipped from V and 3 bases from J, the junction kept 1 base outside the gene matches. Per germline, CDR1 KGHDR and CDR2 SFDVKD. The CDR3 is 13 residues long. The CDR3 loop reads CATRTGGTDTQYF. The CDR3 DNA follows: TGTGCCACCAGGACAGGGGGTACAGATACGCAGTATTTT.

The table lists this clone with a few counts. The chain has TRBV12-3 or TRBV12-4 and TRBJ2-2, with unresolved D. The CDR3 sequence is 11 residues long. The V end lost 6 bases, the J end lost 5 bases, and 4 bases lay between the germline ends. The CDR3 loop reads CASSRTGELFF. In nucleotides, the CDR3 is TGTGCCAGCAGCCGGACCGGGGAGCTGTTTTTT.

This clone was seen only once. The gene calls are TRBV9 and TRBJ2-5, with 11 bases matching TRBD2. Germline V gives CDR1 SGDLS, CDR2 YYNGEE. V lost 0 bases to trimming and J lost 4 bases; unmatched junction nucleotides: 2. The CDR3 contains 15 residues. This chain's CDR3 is CASSVVLAGGETQYF. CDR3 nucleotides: TGTGCCAGCAGCGTAGTGCTAGCGGGAGGAGAGACCCAGTACTTC.

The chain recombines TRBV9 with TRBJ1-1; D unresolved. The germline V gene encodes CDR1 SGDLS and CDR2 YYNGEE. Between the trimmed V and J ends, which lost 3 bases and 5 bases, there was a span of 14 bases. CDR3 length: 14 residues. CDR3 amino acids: CASSALDGVTEAFF. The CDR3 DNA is TGTGCCAGCAGCGCCCTCGACGGGGTAACTGAAGCTTTCTTT.

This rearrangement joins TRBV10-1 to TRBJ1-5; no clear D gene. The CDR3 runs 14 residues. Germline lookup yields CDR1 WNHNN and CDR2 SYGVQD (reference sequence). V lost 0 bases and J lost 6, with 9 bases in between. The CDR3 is CASSESAGGQPQHF. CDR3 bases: TGCGCCAGCAGTGAGTCGGCAGGAGGTCAGCCCCAGCATTTT.

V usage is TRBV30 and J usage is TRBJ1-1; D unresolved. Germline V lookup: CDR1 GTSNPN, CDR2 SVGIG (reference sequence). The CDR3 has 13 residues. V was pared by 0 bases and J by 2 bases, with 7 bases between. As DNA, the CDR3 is TGTGCCTGGAGTGTAGTCGGTAACACTGAAGCTTTCTTT. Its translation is CAWSVVGNTEAFF.

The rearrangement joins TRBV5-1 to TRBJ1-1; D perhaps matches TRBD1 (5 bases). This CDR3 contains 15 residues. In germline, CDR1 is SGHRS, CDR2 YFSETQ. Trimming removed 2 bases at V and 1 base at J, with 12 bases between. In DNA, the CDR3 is TGCGCCAGCAGCTTCCAGGGCGGGGAGAACACTGAAGCTTTCTTT. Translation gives CASSFQGGENTEAFF.

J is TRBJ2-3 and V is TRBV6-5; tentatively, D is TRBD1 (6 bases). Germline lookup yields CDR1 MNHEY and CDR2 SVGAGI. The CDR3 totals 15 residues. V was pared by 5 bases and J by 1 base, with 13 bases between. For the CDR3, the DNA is TGTGCCAGCAGTAGAGGGGGATTAGGCACAGATACGCAGTATTTT. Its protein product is CASSRGGLGTDTQYF.

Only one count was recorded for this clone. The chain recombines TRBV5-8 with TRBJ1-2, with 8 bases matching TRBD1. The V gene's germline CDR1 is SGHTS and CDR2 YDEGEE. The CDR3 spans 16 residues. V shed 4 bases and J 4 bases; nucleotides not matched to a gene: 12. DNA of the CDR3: TGTGCCAGCAGCCCTATTCTCGGCAGGGGGCCCTATGGCTACACCTTC. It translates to CASSPILGRGPYGYTF.

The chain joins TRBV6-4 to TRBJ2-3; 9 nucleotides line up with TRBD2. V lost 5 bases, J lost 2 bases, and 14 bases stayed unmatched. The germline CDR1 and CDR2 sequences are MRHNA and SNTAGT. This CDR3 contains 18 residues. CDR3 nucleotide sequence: TGTGCCAGCAGTAACTACCCGATAGCGGGGGCCCCCACAGATACGCAGTATTTT. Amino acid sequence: CASSNYPIAGAPTDTQYF.

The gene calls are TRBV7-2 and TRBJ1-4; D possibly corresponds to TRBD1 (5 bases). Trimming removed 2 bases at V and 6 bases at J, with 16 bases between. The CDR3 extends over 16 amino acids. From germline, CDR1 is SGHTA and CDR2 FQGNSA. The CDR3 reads CASSLNSGKDYEKLFF. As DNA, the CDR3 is TGTGCCAGCAGCTTAAATTCAGGGAAGGATTATGAAAAACTGTTTTTT.

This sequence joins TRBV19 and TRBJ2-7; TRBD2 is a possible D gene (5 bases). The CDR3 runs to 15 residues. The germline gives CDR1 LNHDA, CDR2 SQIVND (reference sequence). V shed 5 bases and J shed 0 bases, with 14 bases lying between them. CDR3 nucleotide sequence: TGTGCCAGTAGTCCTCGGGAAGGGTTCTCCTACGAGCAGTACTTC. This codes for CASSPREGFSYEQYF. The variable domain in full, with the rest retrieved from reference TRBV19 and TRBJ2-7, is DGGITQSPKYLFRKEGQNVTLSCEQNLNHDAMYWYRQDPGQGLRLIYYSQIVNDFQKGDIAEGYSVSREKKESFPLTVTSAQKNPTAFYLCASSPREGFSYEQYFGPGTRLTVT.

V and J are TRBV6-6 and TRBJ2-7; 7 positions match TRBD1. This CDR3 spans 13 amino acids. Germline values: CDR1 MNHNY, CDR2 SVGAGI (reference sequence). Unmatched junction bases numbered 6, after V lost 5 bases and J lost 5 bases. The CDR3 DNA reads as TGTGCCAGCAGTATGAGGGACAGTGACGAGCAGTACTTC. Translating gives CASSMRDSDEQYF.

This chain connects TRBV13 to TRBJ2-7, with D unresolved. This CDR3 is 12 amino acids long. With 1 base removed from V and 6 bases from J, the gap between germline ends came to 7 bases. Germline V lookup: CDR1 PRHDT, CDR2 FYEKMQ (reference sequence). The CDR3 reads CASSLARVEQYF. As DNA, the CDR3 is TGTGCCAGCAGCTTAGCCCGAGTCGAGCAGTACTTC.

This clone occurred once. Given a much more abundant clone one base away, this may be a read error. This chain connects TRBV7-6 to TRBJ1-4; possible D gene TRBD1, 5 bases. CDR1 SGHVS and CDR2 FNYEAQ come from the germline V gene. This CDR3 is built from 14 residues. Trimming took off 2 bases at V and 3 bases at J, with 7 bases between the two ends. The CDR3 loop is CASSLRGSNEKLFF. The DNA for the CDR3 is TGTGCCAGCAGCTTAAGGGGTTCTAATGAAAAACTGTTTTTT.

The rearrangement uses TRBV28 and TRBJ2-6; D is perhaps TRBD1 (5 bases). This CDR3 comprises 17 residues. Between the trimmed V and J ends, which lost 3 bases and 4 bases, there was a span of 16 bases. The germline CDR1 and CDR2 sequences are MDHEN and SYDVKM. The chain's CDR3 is CASSFFWQGLGANVLTF. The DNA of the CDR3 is TGTGCCAGCAGTTTTTTCTGGCAGGGCCTCGGGGCCAACGTCCTGACTTTC.

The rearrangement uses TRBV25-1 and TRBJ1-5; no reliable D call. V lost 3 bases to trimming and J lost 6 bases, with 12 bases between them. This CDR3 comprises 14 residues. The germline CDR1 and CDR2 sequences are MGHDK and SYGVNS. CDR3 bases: TGTGCCAGCAGTGACAAAAGGAGGTTTCAGCCCCAGCATTTT. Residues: CASSDKRRFQPQHF.

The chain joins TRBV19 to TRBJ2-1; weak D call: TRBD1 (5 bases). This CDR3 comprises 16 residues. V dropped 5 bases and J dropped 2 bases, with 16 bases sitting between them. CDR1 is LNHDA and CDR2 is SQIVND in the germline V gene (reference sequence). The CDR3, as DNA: TGTGCCAGTAGTCCACCAGGGCAGGTCACCTACAATGAGCAGTTCTTC. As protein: CASSPPGQVTYNEQFF.

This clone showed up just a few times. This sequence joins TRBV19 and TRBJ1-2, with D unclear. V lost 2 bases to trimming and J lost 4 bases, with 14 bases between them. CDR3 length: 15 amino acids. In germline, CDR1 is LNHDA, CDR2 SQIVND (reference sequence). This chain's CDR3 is CASSIMSVERYGYTF. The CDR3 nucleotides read TGTGCCAGTAGTATAATGTCTGTAGAGCGCTATGGCTACACCTTC.

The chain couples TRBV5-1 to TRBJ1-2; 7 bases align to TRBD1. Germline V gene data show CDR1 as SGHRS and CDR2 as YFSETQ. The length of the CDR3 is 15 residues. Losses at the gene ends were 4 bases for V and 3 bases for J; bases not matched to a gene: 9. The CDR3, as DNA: TGCGCCAGCAGCCCACAGGGGTTGGCCGACTATGGCTACACCTTC. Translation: CASSPQGLADYGYTF.